This TCR beta chain was sequenced for a study of T cells expressing NK-cell markers. Study summary: Most of the eight sequenced donors were HCMV-seropositive; one was seronegative.

Germline CDR1 reads MNHEY; CDR2 reads SVGAGI. CDR3 length equals 16 residues. 5'RACE template switching with UMIs produced the TCR beta cDNA. TCRdb re-called the 5' RACE reads and catalogs CDR3 proteins one per entry, DNA excluded. The sample table sets out some 500,000 distinct CDR3 sequences. Points from the study as a whole: HCMV specificity was not established for the expanded NKG2C+ T cell clones. These clonotypes, the leaders elsewhere, also led the CD3+CD56-NKG2C+ fraction in a few donors.

With respect to this clonotype: Its target is not known.

Sequenced material: blood T cells: a sorted CD56 or NKG2C T cell subset, CD4+ or CD8+ T cells, or bulk PBMC T cells (not recorded which). The receptor's source is a woman between 50 and 59 years old in good health. The chain joins TRBV6-5 to TRBJ1-1; the TCRdb call, TRBD1, lacks DNA for checking. The CDR3 sequence is CASSYSFSGGTTEAFF.